This T cell receptor (beta chain) derives from a study of blood T cell repertoires in COVID-19. Overall study: The United States, Italy and Spain were the sources of the acute and convalescent COVID-19 samples.

Study processing details: Reference gene primer amplification gave nucleated cell count estimates. Libraries were prepared by immunoSEQ multiplex PCR; TCRdb keeps only in-frame clonotypes and omits some of them. That table furnishes V, J and clone size, whereas the DNA furnished D and trimming. The repertoire holds around 250,000 clones, with 80% to 90% as singletons. Either two negative PCRs, clearance, or symptom resolution qualified Cohort 3 donors as recovered. Germline V gene lookup returns CDR1 SGHRS and CDR2 YFSETQ. Unmatched junction bases numbered 4, after V lost 3 bases and J lost 9 bases. This CDR3 region has 14 residues.

This sequence joins TRBV5-1 and TRBJ2-1, with 12 bases fitting TRBD2. The sequenced sample consisted of PBMCs or T cells enriched from blood (not recorded which). This receptor was obtained from a woman between 50 and 59 years old who had recovered from COVID-19. The CDR3 sequence is CASSWTSGTPEQFF. The CDR3 DNA sequence: TGCGCCAGCAGCTGGACTAGCGGGACCCCTGAGCAGTTCTTC.